Listed here are 16 T cell receptor beta chains from one sample, sequenced in a study of memory CD4+ T cells and cytomegalovirus serostatus. Single viable CD3+CD4+CD8-CD45RO+ cells were sorted as the memory CD4+ T cells. The assay was immunoSEQ multiplex PCR, and TCRdb's table has in-frame clones only and misses some. This table holds tens of thousands of clones, around 81% found once. The specimen was memory CD4+ T cells from blood. All receptors come from an adult in good health and CMV-seronegative.

This chain connects TRBV28 to TRBJ1-5; 7 nucleotides agree with TRBD1. Germline V lookup: CDR1 MDHEN, CDR2 SYDVKM. J lost 6 bases, V lost 7 bases, and 12 bases had no gene match. This CDR3 is built from 15 residues. CDR3: CASTLGTGVGQPQHF. DNA of the CDR3: TGTGCCAGCACCCTGGGAACAGGGGTGGGTCAGCCCCAGCATTTT.

The V gene is TRBV11-2, the J gene TRBJ2-1; the D gene is possibly TRBD2 (6 bases). V was clipped by 6 bases and J by 7 bases, with 19 bases between them. The CDR3 spans 15 residues. Germline values: CDR1 SGHAT, CDR2 FQNNGV. CDR3 sequence (DNA): TGTGCCAGCAGTAACGGGAGAACATGGTCAAATGAGCAGTTCTTC. This translates into CASSNGRTWSNEQFF. Using reference TRBV11-2 and TRBJ2-1 for the parts outside the CDR3, the full variable domain is EAGVAQSPRYKIIEKRQSVAFWCNPISGHATLYWYQQILGQGPKLLIQFQNNGVVDDSQLPKDRFSAERLKGVDSTLKIQPAKLEDSAVYLCASSNGRTWSNEQFFGPGTRLTVL.

There are a few counts of this clone. This chain connects TRBV2 to TRBJ1-1, with D tentatively TRBD1 (5 bases). The V gene's germline CDR1 is SNHLY and CDR2 FYNNEI. V was pared by 5 bases and J by 0 bases, with 13 bases between. CDR3 size: 15 residues. The CDR3 protein is CASSKLRGLNTEAFF. CDR3 in DNA: TGTGCCAGCAGTAAATTACGGGGGTTGAACACTGAAGCTTTCTTT.

This chain joins TRBV28 and TRBJ2-5, with 8 bases that match TRBD1. The length of the CDR3 is 15 residues. Losses at the gene ends were 2 bases for V and 5 bases for J; bases not matched to a gene: 7. Germline V CDR1 and CDR2: MDHEN, SYDVKM. The CDR3 bases are TGTGCCAGCAGTTTAGGACAGGGATTCGGGGAGACCCAGTACTTC. Its translation: CASSLGQGFGETQYF.

The chain employs TRBV29-1 and TRBJ1-1; no clear D. The V gene's germline CDR1 is SQVTM and CDR2 ANQGSEA. The V and J ends lost 1 base and 0 bases respectively, with 6 bases between them. The CDR3 runs 13 residues. The CDR3 sequence is CSVEGRVNTEAFF. The CDR3 DNA sequence: TGCAGCGTTGAAGGGAGGGTGAACACTGAAGCTTTCTTT.

The DNA of the CDR3 is TGTGCCAGCAGTGAAGGAGGGCCCGAGTTGGTTCTGTTTTTT. It codes for CASSEGGPELVLFF. This chain connects TRBV2 to TRBJ2-2, with TRBD2 as a possible D gene (5 bases). The CDR3 has 14 residues. Trimming left V 1 base short and J 14 bases short, with 17 bases between. Germline loops: CDR1 SNHLY, CDR2 FYNNEI.

This clone appeared a single time. The chain couples TRBV18 to TRBJ2-1, with 8 bases aligning to TRBD2. From germline, CDR1 is KGHSH and CDR2 LQKENI. The trim removed 0 bases at V and 2 bases at J, leaving 0 bases unmatched. The CDR3 totals 15 residues. CDR3 bases: TGTGCCAGCTCACCACCGGGACTAGCCTACAATGAGCAGTTCTTC. This translates into CASSPPGLAYNEQFF.

V usage is TRBV7-6 and J usage is TRBJ2-1; D possibly uses TRBD1 or TRBD2 (5 bases each). The ends were cut back, 6 bases at V and 10 bases at J, with 19 bases in the middle. CDR1 is SGHVS, CDR2 FNYEAQ, per germline. The length of the CDR3 is 14 residues. The CDR3 coding sequence is TGTGCCAGCAGATCCGGGCCTTCGAGGGGAGAGCAGTTCTTC. This gives the protein CASRSGPSRGEQFF.

There are a few counts of this clone. The chain carries TRBV6-4 and TRBJ1-1, with 11 bases lining up with TRBD1. CDR1 and CDR2 (germline): MRHNA, SNTAGT. CDR3 size: 15 residues. Losses at the gene ends were 6 bases for V and 6 bases for J; bases not matched to a gene: 9. CDR3 in amino acids: CASSITPGQGAEAFF. CDR3 in DNA: TGTGCCAGCAGCATTACCCCGGGACAGGGGGCTGAAGCTTTCTTT.

The DNA of the CDR3 is TGCGCCAGCAGCCACCTCTACACAGATACGCAGTATTTT. Translated, it gives CASSHLYTDTQYF. The chain links TRBV4-1 to TRBJ2-3; D unresolved. The germline gives CDR1 MGHRA, CDR2 YSYEKL. V lost 3 bases and J lost 2, with 6 bases in between. The CDR3 runs 13 residues.

This chain joins TRBV4-2 and TRBJ1-1, with unresolved D. Germline lookup yields CDR1 LGHNA and CDR2 YNFKEQ. The CDR3 covers 12 residues. Trimming took 5 bases from V and 4 from J, leaving 8 bases between them. CDR3 residues: CASSREGTEAFF. CDR3 sequence (DNA): TGTGCCAGCAGCAGGGAGGGCACTGAAGCTTTCTTT.

This clone has only one observation. V is TRBV5-4 and J is TRBJ1-2, with D possibly TRBD1 on 5 matching bases. The V and J ends lost 4 bases and 2 bases respectively, with 12 bases between them. The CDR3 consists of 14 residues. CDR1 and CDR2 from the germline V gene are SGHNT and YYREEE (reference sequence). The CDR3 reads CASSGYQGNYGYTF. CDR3 DNA sequence: TGTGCCAGCAGCGGCTACCAGGGAAACTATGGCTACACCTTC. Supplemented by reference TRBV5-4 and TRBJ1-2, the full variable domain reads ETGVTQSPTHLIKTRGQQVTLRCSSQSGHNTVSWYQQALGQGPQFIFQYYREEENGRGNFPPRFSGLQFPNYSSELNVNALELDDSALYLCASSGYQGNYGYTFGSGTRLTVV.

This sequence joins TRBV28 and TRBJ1-2, with D possibly matching TRBD1 (6 bases). This CDR3 comprises 14 residues. Trimming stripped 6 bases from V and 4 bases from J, with 15 bases between. Germline CDR1 is MDHEN and CDR2 is SYDVKM. The CDR3 region has the DNA TGTGCCAGCAGGGCCCCCGGGACACCCTATGGCTACACCTTC. It encodes CASRAPGTPYGYTF.

The chain joins TRBV2 to TRBJ1-1; possible D gene TRBD1, 5 bases. From germline, CDR1 is SNHLY and CDR2 FYNNEI. Deletions cut 6 bases from V and 6 bases from J, with 14 bases between. The CDR3 is 13 residues long. This CDR3 is CASSPWGAAEAFF. CDR3 in DNA: TGTGCCAGCAGCCCGTGGGGCGCGGCTGAAGCTTTCTTT.

The chain recombines TRBV11-2 with TRBJ2-2; no definite D call. The CDR3 length is 13 residues. Germline-derived CDR1 and CDR2 are SGHAT and FQNNGV. The V gene lost 5 bases and the J gene lost 4 bases, with 8 bases spanning the gap. The CDR3 DNA reads TGTGCCAGCAGCCCCAAATTCACCGGGGAGCTGTTTTTT. As protein: CASSPKFTGELFF. The full variable domain, with the rest looked up from reference TRBV11-2 and TRBJ2-2, is EAGVAQSPRYKIIEKRQSVAFWCNPISGHATLYWYQQILGQGPKLLIQFQNNGVVDDSQLPKDRFSAERLKGVDSTLKIQPAKLEDSAVYLCASSPKFTGELFFGEGSRLTVL.

This clone was seen a few times. The V and J genes are TRBV29-1 and TRBJ2-7; no reliable D call. V was clipped by 2 bases and J by 6 bases, with 14 bases between them. CDR3 length: 13 residues. Per the germline V gene, CDR1 is SQVTM and CDR2 is ANQGSEA. CDR3 in DNA: TGCAGCGTTGAATCGGCTGCGACTGGCGAGCAGTACTTC. It specifies CSVESAATGEQYF.